The 18 T cell receptor beta chains given below trace back to one sample, sequenced in a study of Tregs in tolerant kidney transplant recipients. Using immunoSEQ multiplex PCR, the repertoire was profiled, and TCRdb retains in-frame clones only, with some absent. The table lists 75,000 to 80,000 clones, approximately 89% of them singletons. The source was Tregs from blood, collected before the transplant. All receptors come from a human donor who received a combined kidney and bone marrow transplant.

The gene calls are TRBV11-2 and TRBJ1-5; D uncertain. In germline, CDR1 is SGHAT, CDR2 FQNNGV. V was clipped by 7 bases and J by 0 bases, with 4 bases between them. The CDR3 runs to 12 residues. DNA of the CDR3: TGTGCCAGCAACAATAGCAATCAGCCCCAGCATTTT. It yields the protein CASNNSNQPQHF.

This chain uses TRBV7-2 with TRBJ2-7; 13 bases line up with TRBD2. The germline gives CDR1 SGHTA, CDR2 FQGNSA. This CDR3 region has 14 residues. Trimming at V came to 6 bases and at J to 5 bases, leaving 4 bases not matched to a gene. The CDR3 coding sequence is TGTGCCAGCAGTAGGACTAGCGGGAGCGACGAGCAGTACTTC. It codes for CASSRTSGSDEQYF.

This clone was observed once. The V gene is TRBV9, the J gene TRBJ1-4, with 10 bases fitting TRBD1. This CDR3 region has 15 residues. From germline, CDR1 is SGDLS and CDR2 YYNGEE. Losses at the gene ends were 2 bases for V and 11 bases for J; bases not matched to a gene: 9. Written as DNA, the CDR3 is TGTGCCAGCAGCGTGGGACAGGGGCGTCTGGGGAAACTGTTTTTT. Its translation is CASSVGQGRLGKLFF.

V and J are TRBV7-8 and TRBJ1-2; 8 bases align to TRBD1. Trimming cost V 5 bases and J 7 bases; bases outside gene matches: 15. CDR1 and CDR2 from the germline V gene are SGHVS and FQNEAQ. CDR3 length equals 16 residues. In nucleotides, the CDR3 is TGTGCCAGCAGCCCAACACGGGACAGGAGTACCGGTGGCTACACCTTC. Its translation is CASSPTRDRSTGGYTF.

The chain recombines TRBV18 with TRBJ1-1; D gene ambiguous. Germline V lookup: CDR1 KGHSH, CDR2 LQKENI. The CDR3 is made up of 13 amino acids. Trimming took off 4 bases at V and 1 base at J, with 7 bases between the two ends. The CDR3 DNA follows: TGTGCCAGCTCACTTGACACGAACACTGAAGCTTTCTTT. Encoded protein: CASSLDTNTEAFF.

This chain uses TRBV6-1 with TRBJ2-7; D is uncertain. Germline V lookup: CDR1 MNHNS, CDR2 SASEGT. This CDR3 comprises 13 residues. The V end lost 6 bases, the J end lost 3 bases, and 12 bases lay between the germline ends. The CDR3 coding sequence is TGTGCCAGCAGGACCGGACCGGTCTACGAGCAGTACTTC. Translated, it gives CASRTGPVYEQYF.

This clone came up a few times. The chain links TRBV10-3 to TRBJ1-6; D call uncertain. V was shortened by 4 bases and J by 2 bases, with 6 bases between the two germline ends. The CDR3 loop spans 14 amino acids. The germline V gene encodes CDR1 ENHRY and CDR2 SYGVKD. The CDR3 reads CAISVGAYNSPLHF. The CDR3, as DNA: TGTGCCATCAGTGTGGGCGCCTATAATTCACCCCTCCACTTT.

The chain employs TRBV7-2 and TRBJ2-7; D is possibly TRBD1 (6 bases). Looked up from germline, CDR1 is SGHTA and CDR2 is FQGNSA. There are 14 residues in the CDR3. The germline V and J ends were trimmed by 3 bases and 2 bases, with 11 bases remaining between them. The DNA of the CDR3 is TGTGCCAGCAGCTTTAACAGGGCCCCCTACGAGCAGTACTTC. Protein: CASSFNRAPYEQYF.

The chain recombines TRBV5-1 with TRBJ2-2; TRBD1 aligns across 12 bases. This CDR3 comprises 16 residues. The ends lost 6 bases at V and 7 bases at J; junction bases unmatched: 10. CDR1 and CDR2 from the germline V gene are SGHRS and YFSETQ. The CDR3 DNA follows: TGCGCCAGCATGCTCACCGGGACAGGGGGCTTCGGGGAGCTGTTTTTT. Protein product: CASMLTGTGGFGELFF.

The V gene is TRBV7-2, the J gene TRBJ2-7; 8 positions agree with TRBD1. The CDR3 is 15 amino acids. The J segment lost 5 bases and the V segment lost 0 bases, leaving 6 bases of the junction unmatched. From germline, CDR1 is SGHTA and CDR2 FQGNSA. The chain's CDR3 is CASSLAGYRGDEQYF. The CDR3 coding sequence is TGTGCCAGCAGCTTAGCGGGGTACAGGGGGGACGAGCAGTACTTC.

The CDR3 protein is CASSDSFGGTTDTQYF. CDR3 bases: TGTGCCAGCAGTGACTCGTTTGGGGGGACCACAGATACGCAGTATTTT. The chain has TRBV6-4 and TRBJ2-3, with D possibly TRBD2 on 6 matching bases. The CDR3 is made up of 16 amino acids. The V and J ends lost 0 bases and 2 bases respectively, with 12 bases between them. Germline V gene lookup returns CDR1 MRHNA and CDR2 SNTAGT.

The chain carries TRBV7-2 and TRBJ2-5; 7 nucleotides agree with TRBD2. The CDR3 length is 16 residues. V dropped 1 base and J dropped 5; count of bases not matched to a gene: 10. The germline V gene has CDR1 SGHTA and CDR2 FQGNSA. CDR3 sequence: CASSLGVGLVGETQYF. CDR3 bases: TGTGCCAGCAGCTTAGGGGTTGGACTAGTGGGTGAGACCCAGTACTTC.

This chain connects TRBV15 to TRBJ2-3, with D unresolved. Per the germline V gene, CDR1 is LNHNV and CDR2 is YYDKDF (reference sequence). V lost 2 bases to trimming and J lost 3 bases, with 6 bases between them. The CDR3 sequence is 13 residues long. The CDR3 spells CATSRPRTDTQYF. The CDR3 DNA reads as TGTGCCACCAGCAGACCCCGTACAGATACGCAGTATTTT.

This chain connects TRBV5-4 to TRBJ2-5; 7 bases fit TRBD1. V shed 3 bases and J 1 base; nucleotides not matched to a gene: 0. The CDR3 consists of 13 residues. Germline lookup yields CDR1 SGHNT and CDR2 YYREEE (reference sequence). CDR3 protein: CASSWDSQETQYF. CDR3 DNA sequence: TGTGCCAGCAGCTGGGACAGCCAAGAGACCCAGTACTTC.

This chain uses TRBV19 with TRBJ1-5; TRBD1 matches at 7 bases. The CDR3 is 16 amino acids. Trimming at V came to 3 bases and at J to 4 bases, leaving 9 bases not matched to a gene. Germline CDR1 is LNHDA and CDR2 is SQIVND (reference sequence). In nucleotides, the CDR3 is TGTGCCAGTAGTATGACAGGGTCCTCGCCAAATCAGCCCCAGCATTTT. It translates to CASSMTGSSPNQPQHF.

The chain links TRBV28 to TRBJ1-1, with 8 bases identical to TRBD1. The CDR3 has 15 residues. The V segment lost 3 bases and the J segment 1 base; nucleotides outside the gene matches: 4. CDR1 is MDHEN and CDR2 is SYDVKM in the germline V gene. As DNA, the CDR3 is TGTGCCAGCAGTTTTCAGGGGGCTTCGAACACTGAAGCTTTCTTT. Translated: CASSFQGASNTEAFF. The full variable domain, completed using reference TRBV28 and TRBJ1-1, is DVKVTQSSRYLVKRTGEKVFLECVQDMDHENMFWYRQDPGLGLRLIYFSYDVKMKEKGDIPEGYSVSREKKERFSLILESASTNQTSMYLCASSFQGASNTEAFFGQGTRLTVV.

The chain is built from TRBV7-9 and TRBJ2-7, with D maybe TRBD2 (5 bases). The CDR3 runs 16 residues. Germline V gene data show CDR1 as SEHNR and CDR2 as FQNEAQ (reference sequence). The V end lost 1 base, the J end lost 0 bases, and 13 bases lay between the germline ends. This CDR3 reads CASSLVQGRGSYEQYF. The CDR3 coding sequence is TGTGCCAGCAGCTTAGTTCAAGGACGGGGCTCCTACGAGCAGTACTTC. Based on the CDR3 plus reference TRBV7-9 and TRBJ2-7, the full variable domain is DTGVSQNPRHKITKRGQNVTFRCDPISEHNRLYWYRQTLGQGPEFLTYFQNEAQLEKSRLLSDRFSAERPKGSFSTLEIQRTEQGDSAMYLCASSLVQGRGSYEQYFGPGTRLTVT.

The V and J genes are TRBV6-5 and TRBJ1-1; TRBD1 matches 8 bases. The V gene's germline CDR1 is MNHEY and CDR2 SVGAGI. The length of the CDR3 is 14 residues. V was clipped by 6 bases and J by 2 bases; unmatched bases: 5. In DNA form, the CDR3 reads TGTGCCAGCAGCTCGGACAGGGACAACACTGAAGCTTTCTTT. It is translated as CASSSDRDNTEAFF.